This record looks at one T cell receptor beta chain sequence and its context. What it recognizes is unknown. This entry is derived from a study of human versus mouse CDR3 diversity and MHC coevolution. The wider study: immunoSEQ was reported to reach one in 200,000 T cells sensitivity.

This CDR3 is 16 amino acids long. Germline lookup yields CDR1 SGDLS and CDR2 YYNGEE. V dropped 0 bases and J dropped 2; count of bases not matched to a gene: 5. The assay was immunoSEQ multiplex PCR, and TCRdb's table has in-frame clones only and misses some. The data contain about 81,000 clones, roughly 93% of them singletons. Broader study findings: Compared with mice, human CDR3s carried more deletions and insertions on average. Human T cells were selected on six MHC II alleles. iCHAO1 estimated the human TCR beta repertoire at roughly 1.5 million clonotypes.

The sample was naive CD4+ T cells from blood. Subset of the sample: CD45RO-negative CD62L-positive naive CD4 T cells. The V and J genes are TRBV9 and TRBJ2-1; 7 nucleotides align to TRBD2. This sequence originates from a person aged 25 to 75 in good health. This CDR3 reads CASSVGSSGPYNEQFF. Here the CDR3 DNA reads TGTGCCAGCAGCGTAGGTAGTAGCGGGCCCTACAATGAGCAGTTCTTC.